This is a list of T cell receptor beta chains from one sample in a study of cytotoxic CD8 clonotypes in ibrutinib-treated CLL. TCRdb's copy holds only in-frame clones and misses some; the assay was immunoSEQ multiplex PCR. The data show under 150,000 clones, less than 90% seen once. The input for sequencing was PBMCs, taken after 24 months of ibrutinib treatment. All receptors derive from a human donor with chronic lymphocytic leukemia. CDR3s include the opening cysteine and the closing phenylalanine or tryptophan. The D gene is left open where the match is weak. Expanded clones get a size class; other rows say once, few or many, or leave the size out.

j_call d_call v_call clone_size cdr3_aa cdr3_nt
TRBJ1-2 NA TRBV4-1 NA CASSQDPQGTVYGYTF TGCGCCAGCAGCCAAGACCCGCAGGGGACGGTATATGGCTACACCTTC
TRBJ1-2 NA TRBV2 NA CASSGAVTGDSGYTF TGTGCCAGCAGTGGGGCCGTAACAGGAGACTCTGGCTACACCTTC
TRBJ1-1 NA TRBV30 NA CAWRSAGDGAEAFF TGTGCCTGGAGGAGCGCGGGGGATGGGGCTGAAGCTTTCTTT
TRBJ1-5 NA TRBV30 NA CAWSPYRVGPSNQPQHF TGTGCCTGGAGTCCATACCGGGTGGGCCCCAGCAATCAGCCCCAGCATTTT
TRBJ2-1 TRBD2 TRBV11-2 NA CASSLGLAGNEQFF TGTGCCAGCAGCTTAGGACTAGCGGGGAATGAGCAGTTCTTC
TRBJ2-5 TRBD2 TRBV9 NA CASSRTSGGPQETQYF TGTGCCAGCAGCCGGACTAGCGGGGGGCCCCAAGAGACCCAGTACTTC
TRBJ2-1 NA TRBV7-2 NA CASTTWRGARSYNEQFF TGTGCCAGCACCACTTGGAGGGGGGCGCGGTCCTACAATGAGCAGTTCTTC
TRBJ1-5 NA TRBV6-5 few CASKIRIYSNQPQHF TGTGCCAGCAAGATTCGGATCTATAGCAATCAGCCCCAGCATTTT
TRBJ1-4 NA TRBV28 NA CASSLFGGAGTNEKLFF TGTGCCAGCAGTTTATTCGGGGGGGCAGGAACTAATGAAAAACTGTTTTTT
TRBJ1-4 NA TRBV12-5 NA CASALQGEKLFF TGTGCTAGTGCTCTCCAGGGCGAAAAACTGTTTTTT
TRBJ2-7 NA TRBV5-1 NA CASSFGTGRGKGYEQYF TGCGCCAGCAGCTTCGGTACAGGTAGGGGAAAGGGTTACGAGCAGTACTTC
TRBJ2-7 NA TRBV27 few CASSFRGLGEQYF TGTGCCAGCAGTTTCCGAGGGCTTGGCGAGCAGTACTTC
TRBJ2-1 NA TRBV11-1 NA CASRMAGSKGEQFF TGTGCCAGCAGGATGGCGGGGTCGAAGGGGGAGCAGTTCTTC
TRBJ1-2 TRBD1 TRBV5-1 NA CASSLAGPQGAGGYTF TGCGCCAGCAGCTTGGCGGGCCCACAGGGGGCTGGGGGCTACACCTTC
TRBJ1-4 TRBD1 TRBV29-1 once CSVLGQANEKLFF TGCAGCGTTCTGGGACAGGCGAATGAAAAACTGTTTTTT
TRBJ1-1 NA TRBV5-1 NA CASSLVRTEAFF TGCGCCAGCAGCTTGGTCAGGACTGAAGCTTTCTTT
TRBJ2-1 TRBD1 TRBV29-1 NA CSADGSPGQSYNEQFF TGCAGCGCCGATGGATCGCCGGGACAGTCCTACAATGAGCAGTTCTTC
TRBJ1-2 NA TRBV10-1 NA CPSVGRAPDYGYTF TGCCCCTCCGTGGGCAGGGCCCCTGACTATGGCTACACCTTC
TRBJ1-6 NA TRBV5-4 NA CASSLGQGNSPLHF TGTGCCAGCAGCTTGGGGCAGGGTAATTCACCCCTCCACTTT
TRBJ2-1 TRBD1 TRBV7-2 NA CASSYRGSSYNEQFF TGTGCCAGCAGCTACAGGGGAAGCTCCTACAATGAGCAGTTCTTC
TRBJ2-2 TRBD1 TRBV18 NA CASSPRQGALNTGELFF TGTGCCAGCTCACCACGACAGGGGGCCCTTAACACCGGGGAGCTGTTTTTT
TRBJ2-7 TRBD1 TRBV27 NA CASNRDRPSPISYEQYF TGTGCCAGCAACCGGGACAGGCCATCCCCAATCTCCTACGAGCAGTACTTC
TRBJ2-7 TRBD2 TRBV19 NA CASSAVGLAGPRGDEQYF TGTGCCAGTTCCGCCGTGGGACTAGCGGGGCCCCGGGGAGACGAGCAGTACTTC
TRBJ2-7 NA TRBV18 NA CASSPTVASYEQYF TGTGCCAGCTCACCTACGGTGGCGAGCTACGAGCAGTACTTC